This T cell receptor (beta chain) was sequenced for a study of blood T cell repertoires in COVID-19. In germline, CDR1 is MNHEY, CDR2 SVGAGI. V shed 0 bases and J shed 9 bases, with 15 bases lying between them. This CDR3 has 16 residues. The table came from immunoSEQ multiplex PCR; TCRdb's copy has only in-frame clones and leaves some out. The data show roughly 140,000 clones, with 80% seen just once and 5% held by the top ten. Sequenced sample: peripheral blood. This sequence joins TRBV6-5 and TRBJ1-6; D might be TRBD1 (5 bases). This clonotype originated in a woman aged 50 to 65 with acute or convalescent COVID-19. The CDR3 is CASSYSSQGRISPLHF. CDR3 DNA: TGTGCCAGCAGTTACTCGAGCCAGGGCAGGATTTCACCCCTCCACTTT.